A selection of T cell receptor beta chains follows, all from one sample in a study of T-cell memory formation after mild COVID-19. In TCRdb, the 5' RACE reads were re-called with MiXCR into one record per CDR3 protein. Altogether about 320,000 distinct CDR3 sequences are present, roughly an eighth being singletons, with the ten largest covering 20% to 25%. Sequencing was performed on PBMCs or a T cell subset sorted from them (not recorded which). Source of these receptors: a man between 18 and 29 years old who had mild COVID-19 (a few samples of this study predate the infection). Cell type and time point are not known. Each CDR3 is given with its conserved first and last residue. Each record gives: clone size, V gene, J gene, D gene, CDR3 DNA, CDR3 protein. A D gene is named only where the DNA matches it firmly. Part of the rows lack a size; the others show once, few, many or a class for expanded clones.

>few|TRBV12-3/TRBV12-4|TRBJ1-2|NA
TGTGCCAGCAGGCCGTCGGTTCGAGGGCCGGGCTACACCTTC
CASRPSVRGPGYTF
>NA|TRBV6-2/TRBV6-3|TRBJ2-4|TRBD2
TGTGCCAGCAGTTACCCGACTAGCGGGGGGAAGGCCAAAAACATTCAGTACTTC
CASSYPTSGGKAKNIQYF
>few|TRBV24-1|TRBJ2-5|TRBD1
TGTGCCACCAGCCCGGGACAGGGCGGGGAAGAGACCCAGTACTTC
CATSPGQGGEETQYF
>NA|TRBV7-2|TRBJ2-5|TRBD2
TGTGCCAGCAGCTTTTCCGCGACTAGCGGGGGGGCAAGGAAGACCCAGTACTTC
CASSFSATSGGARKTQYF
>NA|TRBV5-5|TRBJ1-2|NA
TGTGCCAGCAGCTTGGATCCGGGGCCTAACTATGGCTACACCTTC
CASSLDPGPNYGYTF
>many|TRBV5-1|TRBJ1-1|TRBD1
TGCGCCAGCAGCCGGACAGGGGTTGAAGCTTTCTTT
CASSRTGVEAFF
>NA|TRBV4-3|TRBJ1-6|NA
TGCGCCAGCAGCCAAGATGCCGCATATAATTCACCCCTCCACTTT
CASSQDAAYNSPLHF
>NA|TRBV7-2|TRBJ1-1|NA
TGTGCCAGCAGCAGCGACAGGTTGGGTGAAGCTTTCTTT
CASSSDRLGEAFF
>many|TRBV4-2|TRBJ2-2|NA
TGTGCCAGCAGCCTTCGACACACGAACACCGGGGAGCTGTTTTTT
CASSLRHTNTGELFF
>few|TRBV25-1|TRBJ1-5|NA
TGTGCCAGCAGTGAATTTGGTAGCAATCAGCCCCAGCATTTT
CASSEFGSNQPQHF
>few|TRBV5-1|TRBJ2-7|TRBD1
TGCGCCAGCAGCTACCAGGGGGACCACGAGCAGTACTTC
CASSYQGDHEQYF
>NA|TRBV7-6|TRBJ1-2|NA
TGTGCCAGCAGCGCCGACAGGTTGAGCTATGGCTACACCTTC
CASSADRLSYGYTF
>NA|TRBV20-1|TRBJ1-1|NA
TGCAGTGCTACCGGGACGAAGAACACTGAAGCTTTCTTT
CSATGTKNTEAFF
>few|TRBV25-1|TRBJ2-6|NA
TGTGCCAGCAGTGACCCATCTGGGGCCAACGTCCTGACTTTC
CASSDPSGANVLTF
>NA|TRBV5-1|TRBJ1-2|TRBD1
TGCGCCAGCAGCTTGGGACCCGGGACAGGACCTATCGGCTACACCTTC
CASSLGPGTGPIGYTF
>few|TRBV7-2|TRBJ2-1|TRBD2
TGTGCCAGCAGCCACGTTACTAGCGGGGGTTATAATGAGCAGTTCTTC
CASSHVTSGGYNEQFF
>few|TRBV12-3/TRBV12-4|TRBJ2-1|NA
NA
CASILVAGGQNEQFF
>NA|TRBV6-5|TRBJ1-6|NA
TGTGCCAGCAGTTACGGGCCGAGATATTCACCCCTCCACTTT
CASSYGPRYSPLHF
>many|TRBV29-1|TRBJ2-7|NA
TGCAGCGTCACTAACACGGCCTCCTACGAGCAGTACTTC
CSVTNTASYEQYF
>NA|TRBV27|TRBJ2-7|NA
TGTGCCAGCACTTCGGGGGCCCACGAGCAGTACTTC
CASTSGAHEQYF
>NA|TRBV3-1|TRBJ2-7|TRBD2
TGTGCCAGCAGCCAAGGGCCACTAGCGGGCGGCTACGAGCAGTACTTC
CASSQGPLAGGYEQYF
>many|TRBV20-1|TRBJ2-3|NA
TGCAGTGCGGGTGGTTCTACGCAGTATTTT
CSAGGSTQYF
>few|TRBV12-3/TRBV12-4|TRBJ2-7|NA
TGTGCCAGCAGCCCCTCGGGGGCCCACGAGCAGTACTTC
CASSPSGAHEQYF
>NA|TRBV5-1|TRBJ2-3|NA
TGCGCCAGCAGCTTGATCGGCTCCTCTAGCACAGATACGCAGTATTTT
CASSLIGSSSTDTQYF
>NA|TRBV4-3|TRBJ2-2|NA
TGCGCCAGCAGCGTCGGGATGGCCGGGGAGCTGTTTTTT
CASSVGMAGELFF
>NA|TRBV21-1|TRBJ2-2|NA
TGTGCCAGCAGCACGGAGGGGGCCCTGTCCCCACCGATTACCGGGGAGCTGTTTTTT
CASSTEGALSPPITGELFF
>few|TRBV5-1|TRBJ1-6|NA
TGCGCCAGCAGCTTGGGGCAGGATAATTCACCCCTCCACTTT
CASSLGQDNSPLHF
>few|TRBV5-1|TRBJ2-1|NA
TGCGCCAGCAGCTTGGCAACCTGGGGGGGCGATGAGCAGTTCTTC
CASSLATWGGDEQFF
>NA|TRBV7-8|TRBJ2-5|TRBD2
TGTGCCAGCTTCGCGGGGGGCGGGTACCAAGAGACCCAGTACTTC
CASFAGGGYQETQYF
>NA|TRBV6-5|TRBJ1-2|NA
TGTGCCAGCAGCCCACAACGGATTTATGGCTACACCTTC
CASSPQRIYGYTF
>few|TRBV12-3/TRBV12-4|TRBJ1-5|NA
TGTGCCAGCACCAGACAGGCTCTGGGGAGTCAGCCCCAGCATTTT
CASTRQALGSQPQHF
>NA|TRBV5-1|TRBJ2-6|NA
TGCGCCAGCAGCCGAATGCAATCGGGAGACGTCCTGACTTTC
CASSRMQSGDVLTF
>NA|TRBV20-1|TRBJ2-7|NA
TGCAGTGCTCTGATACCGGGACGGAATCCCTACGAGCAGTACTTC
CSALIPGRNPYEQYF
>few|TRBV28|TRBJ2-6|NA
TGTGCCAGCAGTCCAAGGGCTTTTTCTGGGGCCAACGTCCTGACTTTC
CASSPRAFSGANVLTF
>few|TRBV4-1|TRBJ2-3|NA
TGCGCCAGCAGCCAAGATGGGGGGCCGTCTATCGGGTTCACAGATACGCAGTATTTT
CASSQDGGPSIGFTDTQYF